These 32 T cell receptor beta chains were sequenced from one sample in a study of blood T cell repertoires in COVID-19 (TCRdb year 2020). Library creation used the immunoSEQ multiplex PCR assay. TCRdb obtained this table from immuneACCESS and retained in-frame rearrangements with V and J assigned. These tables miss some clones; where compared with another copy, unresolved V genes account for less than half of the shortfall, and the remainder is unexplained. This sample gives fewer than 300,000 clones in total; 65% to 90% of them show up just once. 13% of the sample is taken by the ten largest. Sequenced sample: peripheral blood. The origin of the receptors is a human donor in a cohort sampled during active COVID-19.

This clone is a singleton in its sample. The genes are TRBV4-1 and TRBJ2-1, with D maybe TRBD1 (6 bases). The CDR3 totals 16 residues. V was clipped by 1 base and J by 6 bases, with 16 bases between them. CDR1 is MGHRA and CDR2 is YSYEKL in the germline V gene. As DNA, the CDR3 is TGCGCCAGCAGCCAAGTATTTAAGACAGGAACCAATGAGCAGTTCTTC. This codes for CASSQVFKTGTNEQFF.

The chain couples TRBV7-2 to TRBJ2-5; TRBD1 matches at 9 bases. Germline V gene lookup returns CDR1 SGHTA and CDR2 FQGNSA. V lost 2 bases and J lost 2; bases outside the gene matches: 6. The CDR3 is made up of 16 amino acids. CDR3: CASSLSRDRGQETQYF. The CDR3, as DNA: TGTGCCAGCAGCTTATCCCGAGACAGGGGGCAAGAGACCCAGTACTTC.

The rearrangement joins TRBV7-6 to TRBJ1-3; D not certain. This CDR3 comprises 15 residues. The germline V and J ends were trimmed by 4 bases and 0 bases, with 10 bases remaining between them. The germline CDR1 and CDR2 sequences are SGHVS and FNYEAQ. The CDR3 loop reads CASSSREGSGNTIYF. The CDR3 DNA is TGTGCCAGCAGCTCCCGAGAGGGCTCTGGAAACACCATATATTTT.

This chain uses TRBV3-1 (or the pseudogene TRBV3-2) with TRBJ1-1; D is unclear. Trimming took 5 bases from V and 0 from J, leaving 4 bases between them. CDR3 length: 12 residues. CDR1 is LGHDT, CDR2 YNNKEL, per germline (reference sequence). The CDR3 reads CASSAVNTEAFF. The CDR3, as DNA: TGTGCCAGCAGCGCGGTGAACACTGAAGCTTTCTTT.

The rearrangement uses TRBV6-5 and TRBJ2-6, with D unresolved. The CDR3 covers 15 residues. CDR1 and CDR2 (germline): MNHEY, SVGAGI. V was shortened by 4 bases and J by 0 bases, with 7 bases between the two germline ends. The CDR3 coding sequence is TGTGCCAGCAGTTTGAGTTTCTCTGGGGCCAACGTCCTGACTTTC. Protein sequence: CASSLSFSGANVLTF.

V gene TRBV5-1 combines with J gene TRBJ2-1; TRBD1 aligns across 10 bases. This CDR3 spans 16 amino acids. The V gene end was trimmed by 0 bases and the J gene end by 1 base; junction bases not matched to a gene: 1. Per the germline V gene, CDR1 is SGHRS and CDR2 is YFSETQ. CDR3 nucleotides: TGCGCCAGCAGCTTGGGGGACAGGGGTTCCTACAATGAGCAGTTCTTC. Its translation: CASSLGDRGSYNEQFF.

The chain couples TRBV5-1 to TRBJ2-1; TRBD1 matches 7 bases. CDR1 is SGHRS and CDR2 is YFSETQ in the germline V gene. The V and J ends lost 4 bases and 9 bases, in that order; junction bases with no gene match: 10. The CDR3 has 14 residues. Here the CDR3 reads CASSPGTARVEQFF. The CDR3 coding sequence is TGCGCCAGCAGCCCCGGGACAGCGCGGGTTGAGCAGTTCTTC.

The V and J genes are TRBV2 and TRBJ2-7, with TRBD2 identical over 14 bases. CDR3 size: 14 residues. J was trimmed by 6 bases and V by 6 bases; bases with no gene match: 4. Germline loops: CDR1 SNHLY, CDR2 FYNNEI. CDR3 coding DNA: TGTGCCAGCAGCGGGACTAGCGGGAGCGGCGAGCAGTACTTC. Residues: CASSGTSGSGEQYF.

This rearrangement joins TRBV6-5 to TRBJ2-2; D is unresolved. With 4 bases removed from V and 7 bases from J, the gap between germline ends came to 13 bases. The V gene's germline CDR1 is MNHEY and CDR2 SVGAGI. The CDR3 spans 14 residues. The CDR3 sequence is CASSFSGSYGELFF. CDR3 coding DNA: TGTGCCAGCAGTTTTTCCGGGTCTTACGGGGAGCTGTTTTTT.

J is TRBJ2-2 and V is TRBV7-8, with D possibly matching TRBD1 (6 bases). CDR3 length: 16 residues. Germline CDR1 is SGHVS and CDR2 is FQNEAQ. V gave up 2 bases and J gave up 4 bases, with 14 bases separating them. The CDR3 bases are TGTGCCAGCAGCTTACGGACAGATACGAGCACCGGGGAGCTGTTTTTT. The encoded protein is CASSLRTDTSTGELFF.

CDR3 sequence: CASSPPGTGGEAFF. CDR3 DNA sequence: TGTGCCAGCAGTCCTCCAGGGACAGGGGGAGAAGCTTTCTTT. The chain employs TRBV6-5 and TRBJ1-1, with 11 bases aligning to TRBD1. V lost 5 bases and J lost 8; bases outside the gene matches: 7. The CDR3 runs to 14 residues. Germline V gives CDR1 MNHEY, CDR2 SVGAGI.

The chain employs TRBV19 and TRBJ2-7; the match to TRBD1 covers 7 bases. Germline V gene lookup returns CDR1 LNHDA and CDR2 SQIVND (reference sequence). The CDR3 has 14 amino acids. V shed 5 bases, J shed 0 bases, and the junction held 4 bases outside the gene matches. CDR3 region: CASSLRDSSYEQYF. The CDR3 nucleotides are TGTGCCAGTAGTCTTAGGGACAGCTCCTACGAGCAGTACTTC. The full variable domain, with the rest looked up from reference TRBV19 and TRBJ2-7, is DGGITQSPKYLFRKEGQNVTLSCEQNLNHDAMYWYRQDPGQGLRLIYYSQIVNDFQKGDIAEGYSVSREKKESFPLTVTSAQKNPTAFYLCASSLRDSSYEQYFGPGTRLTVT.

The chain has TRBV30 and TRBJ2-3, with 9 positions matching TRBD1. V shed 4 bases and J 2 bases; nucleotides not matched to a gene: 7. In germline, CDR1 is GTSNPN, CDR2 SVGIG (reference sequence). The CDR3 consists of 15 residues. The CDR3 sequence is CAWIPGQGLTDTQYF. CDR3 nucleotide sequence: TGTGCCTGGATTCCCGGACAGGGGCTCACAGATACGCAGTATTTT. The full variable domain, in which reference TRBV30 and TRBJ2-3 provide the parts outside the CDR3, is SQTIHQWPATLVQPVGSPLSLECTVEGTSNPNLYWYRQAAGRGLQLLFYSVGIGQISSEVPQNLSASRPQDRQFILSSKKLLLSDSGFYLCAWIPGQGLTDTQYFGPGTRLTVL.

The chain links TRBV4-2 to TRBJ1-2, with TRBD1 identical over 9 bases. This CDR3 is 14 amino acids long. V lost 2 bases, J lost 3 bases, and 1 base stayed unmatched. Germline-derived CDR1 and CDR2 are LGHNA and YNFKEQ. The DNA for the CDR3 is TGTGCCAGCAGCCAACGGACAGGGGACTATGGCTACACCTTC. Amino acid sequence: CASSQRTGDYGYTF.

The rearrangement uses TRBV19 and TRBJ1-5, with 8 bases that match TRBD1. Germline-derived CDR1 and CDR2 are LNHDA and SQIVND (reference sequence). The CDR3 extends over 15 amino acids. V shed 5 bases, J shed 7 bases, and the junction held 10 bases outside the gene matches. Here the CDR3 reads CASSVGGTGGQPQHF. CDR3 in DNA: TGTGCCAGTAGTGTAGGCGGGACAGGAGGACAGCCCCAGCATTTT.

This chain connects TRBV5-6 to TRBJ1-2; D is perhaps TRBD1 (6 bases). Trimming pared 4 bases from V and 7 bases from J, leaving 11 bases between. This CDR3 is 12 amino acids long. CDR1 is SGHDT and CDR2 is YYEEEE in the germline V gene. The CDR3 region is CASSPDRRGYTF. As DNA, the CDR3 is TGTGCCAGCAGCCCCGACAGGCGTGGCTACACCTTC.

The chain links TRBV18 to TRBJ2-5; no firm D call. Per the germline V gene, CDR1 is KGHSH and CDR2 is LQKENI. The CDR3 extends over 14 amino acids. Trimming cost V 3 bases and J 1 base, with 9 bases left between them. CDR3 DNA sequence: TGTGCCAGCTCACCCTTACAGTCCCAAGAGACCCAGTACTTC. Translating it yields CASSPLQSQETQYF.

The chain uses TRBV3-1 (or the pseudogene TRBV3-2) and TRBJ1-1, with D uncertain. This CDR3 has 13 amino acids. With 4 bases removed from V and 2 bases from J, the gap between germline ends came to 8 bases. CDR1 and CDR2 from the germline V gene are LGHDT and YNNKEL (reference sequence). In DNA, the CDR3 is TGTGCCAGCAGCCCCACACCCAACACTGAAGCTTTCTTT. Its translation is CASSPTPNTEAFF.

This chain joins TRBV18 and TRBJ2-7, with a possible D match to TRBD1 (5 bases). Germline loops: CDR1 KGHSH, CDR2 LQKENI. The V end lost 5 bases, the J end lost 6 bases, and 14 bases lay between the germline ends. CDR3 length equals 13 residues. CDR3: CASSVDGGAEQYF. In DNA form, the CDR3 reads TGTGCCAGCTCAGTCGACGGTGGGGCCGAGCAGTACTTC.

CDR3 bases: TGTGCCAGCTCACCAAGGACAGGGTTGGGTCCTGGAAACACCATATATTTT. Translating gives CASSPRTGLGPGNTIYF. This sequence joins TRBV18 and TRBJ1-3; 8 bases are a match to TRBD1. Trimming took 2 bases from V and 2 from J; bases not matched to a gene: 8. The CDR3 spans 17 residues. Looked up from germline, CDR1 is KGHSH and CDR2 is LQKENI.

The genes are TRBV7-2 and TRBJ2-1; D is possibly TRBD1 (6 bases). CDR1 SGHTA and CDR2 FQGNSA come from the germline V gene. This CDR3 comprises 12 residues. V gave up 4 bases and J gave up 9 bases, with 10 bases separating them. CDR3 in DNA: TGTGCCAGCAGCTCCACAGGGATTGAGCAGTTCTTC. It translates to CASSSTGIEQFF.

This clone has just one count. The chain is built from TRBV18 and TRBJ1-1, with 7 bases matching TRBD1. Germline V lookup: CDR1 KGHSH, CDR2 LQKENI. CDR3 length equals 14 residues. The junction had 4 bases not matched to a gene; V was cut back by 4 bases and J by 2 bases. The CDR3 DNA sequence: TGTGCCAGCTCACAACAGGGGAGAAACACTGAAGCTTTCTTT. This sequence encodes CASSQQGRNTEAFF.

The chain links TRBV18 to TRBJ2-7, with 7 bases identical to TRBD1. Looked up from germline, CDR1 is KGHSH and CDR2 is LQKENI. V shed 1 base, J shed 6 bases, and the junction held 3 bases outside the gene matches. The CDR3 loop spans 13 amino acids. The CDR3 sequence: CASSPRDRGEQYF. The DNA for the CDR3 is TGTGCCAGCTCACCACGGGACAGAGGCGAGCAGTACTTC.

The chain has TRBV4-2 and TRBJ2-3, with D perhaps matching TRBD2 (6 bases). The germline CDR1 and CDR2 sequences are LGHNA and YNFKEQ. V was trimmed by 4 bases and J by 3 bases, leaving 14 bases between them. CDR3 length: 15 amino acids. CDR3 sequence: CASSPEARETDTQYF. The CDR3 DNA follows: TGTGCCAGCAGCCCCGAGGCACGGGAGACAGATACGCAGTATTTT.

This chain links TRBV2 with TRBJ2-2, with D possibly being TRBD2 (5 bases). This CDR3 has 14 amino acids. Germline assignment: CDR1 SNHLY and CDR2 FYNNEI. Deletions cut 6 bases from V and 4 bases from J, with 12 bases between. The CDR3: CASRKPSGTGELFF. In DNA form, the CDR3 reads TGTGCCAGCAGGAAGCCAAGCGGCACCGGGGAGCTGTTTTTT. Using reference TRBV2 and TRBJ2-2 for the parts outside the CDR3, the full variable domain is EPEVTQTPSHQVTQMGQEVILRCVPISNHLYFYWYRQILGQKVEFLVSFYNNEISEKSEIFDDQFSVERPDGSNFTLKIRSTKLEDSAMYFCASRKPSGTGELFFGEGSRLTVL.

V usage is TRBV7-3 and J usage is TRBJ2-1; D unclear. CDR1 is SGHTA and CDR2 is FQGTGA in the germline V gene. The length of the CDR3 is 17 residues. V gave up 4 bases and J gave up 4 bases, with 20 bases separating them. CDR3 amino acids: CASSSNLPEPPYNEQFF. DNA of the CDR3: TGTGCCAGCAGCTCAAACCTACCGGAGCCCCCGTACAATGAGCAGTTCTTC. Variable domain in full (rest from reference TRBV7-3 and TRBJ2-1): GAGVSQTPSNKVTEKGKYVELRCDPISGHTALYWYRQSLGQGPEFLIYFQGTGAADDSGLPNDRFFAVRPEGSVSTLKIQRTERGDSAVYLCASSSNLPEPPYNEQFFGPGTRLTVL.

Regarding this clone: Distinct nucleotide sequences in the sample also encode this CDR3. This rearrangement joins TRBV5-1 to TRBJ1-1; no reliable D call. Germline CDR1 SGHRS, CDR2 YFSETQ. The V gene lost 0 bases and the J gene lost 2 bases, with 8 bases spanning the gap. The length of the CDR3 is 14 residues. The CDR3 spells CASSLGTGNTEAFF. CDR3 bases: TGCGCCAGCAGCTTGGGGACGGGAAACACTGAAGCTTTCTTT.

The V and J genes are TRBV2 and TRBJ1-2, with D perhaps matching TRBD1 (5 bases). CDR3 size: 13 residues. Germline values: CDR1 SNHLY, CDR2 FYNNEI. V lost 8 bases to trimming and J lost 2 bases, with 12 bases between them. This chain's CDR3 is CASLTAGNYGYTF. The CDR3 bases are TGTGCCAGCCTTACCGCAGGGAACTATGGCTACACCTTC.

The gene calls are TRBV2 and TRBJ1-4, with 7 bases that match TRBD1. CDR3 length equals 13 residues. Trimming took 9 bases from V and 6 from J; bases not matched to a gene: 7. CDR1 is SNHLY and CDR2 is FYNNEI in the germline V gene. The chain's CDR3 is CASQQGWDEKLFF. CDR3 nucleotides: TGTGCCAGTCAACAGGGGTGGGATGAAAAACTGTTTTTT.

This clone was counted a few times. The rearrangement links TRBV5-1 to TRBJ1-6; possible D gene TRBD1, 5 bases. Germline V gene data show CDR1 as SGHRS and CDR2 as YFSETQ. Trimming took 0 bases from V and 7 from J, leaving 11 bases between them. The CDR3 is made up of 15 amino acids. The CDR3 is CASSLAWRDNSPLHF. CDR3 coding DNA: TGCGCCAGCAGCTTGGCCTGGCGGGACAATTCACCCCTCCACTTT. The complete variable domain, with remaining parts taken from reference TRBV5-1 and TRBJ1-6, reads KAGVTQTPRYLIKTRGQQVTLSCSPISGHRSVSWYQQTPGQGLQFLFEYFSETQRNKGNFPGRFSGRQFSNSRSEMNVSTLELGDSALYLCASSLAWRDNSPLHFGNGTRLTVT.

CDR3 bases: TGTGCCAGCAGCTTGGGTACTGCCGGGACAGGTGTTAATGAAAAACTGTTTTTT. Its protein is CASSLGTAGTGVNEKLFF. The rearrangement joins TRBV5-5 to TRBJ1-4; TRBD1 aligns across 8 bases. The CDR3 extends over 18 amino acids. V shed 0 bases, J shed 4 bases, and the junction held 11 bases outside the gene matches. The germline CDR1 and CDR2 sequences are SGHKS and YYEKEE (reference sequence).

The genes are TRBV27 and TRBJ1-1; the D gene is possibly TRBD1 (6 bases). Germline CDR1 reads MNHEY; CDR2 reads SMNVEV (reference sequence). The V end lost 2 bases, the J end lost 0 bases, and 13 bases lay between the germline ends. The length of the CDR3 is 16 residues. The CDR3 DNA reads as TGTGCCAGCAGTTTACAGGGGCAGAAACTGAACACTGAAGCTTTCTTT. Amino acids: CASSLQGQKLNTEAFF.